Below are 26 T cell receptor beta chains sequenced from a single sample in a study of OX40 agonist ivuxolimab in advanced cancers. Using immunoSEQ multiplex PCR, the repertoire was profiled, and TCRdb retains in-frame clones only, with some absent. Of around 27,000 clones detected, approximately 84% appear once; the ten largest clones hold 22%. The specimen was CD4+ or CD8+ T cells sorted from blood, collected in a trial of the OX40 agonist ivuxolimab. Receptor source: an adult with an advanced solid tumor such as melanoma, head and neck, liver or kidney cancer.

CDR3 sequence: CAAEWPAGGPQGLTDTQYF. DNA of the CDR3: TGTGCCGCAGAGTGGCCAGCGGGGGGCCCGCAAGGGCTCACAGATACGCAGTATTTT. V gene TRBV30 combines with J gene TRBJ2-3, with TRBD2 identical over 9 bases. The CDR3 has 19 residues. V dropped 8 bases and J dropped 2; count of bases not matched to a gene: 23. CDR1 GTSNPN and CDR2 SVGIG come from the germline V gene (reference sequence).

CDR3 sequence: CASSLDSGNEQFF. The CDR3 nucleotides are TGTGCCAGCAGTTTAGACAGCGGTAATGAGCAGTTCTTC. The chain carries TRBV28 and TRBJ2-1, with D perhaps matching TRBD1 or TRBD2 (5 bases each). Germline loops: CDR1 MDHEN, CDR2 SYDVKM. Trimming shortened V by 2 bases and J by 7 bases, and 9 bases separated the two germline ends. The CDR3 sequence is 13 residues long.

This chain uses TRBV11-2 with TRBJ2-7, with D perhaps matching TRBD1 or TRBD2 (5 bases each). This CDR3 is built from 11 residues. Trimming shortened V by 5 bases and J by 9 bases, and 11 bases separated the two germline ends. Germline CDR1 and CDR2: SGHAT and FQNNGV. CDR3 sequence: CASSDVGTQYF. CDR3 DNA sequence: TGTGCCAGCAGCGATGTAGGGACGCAGTACTTC.

The chain carries TRBV9 and TRBJ2-2; 9 nucleotides align to TRBD1. From germline, CDR1 is SGDLS and CDR2 YYNGEE. The CDR3 consists of 15 residues. The J segment lost 8 bases and the V segment lost 4 bases, leaving 9 bases of the junction unmatched. CDR3 nucleotides: TGTGCCAGCAGCCCCACAGGGGGCCCTTCGGGGGAGCTGTTTTTT. Translation gives CASSPTGGPSGELFF.

In this sample, this clone turned up many times. V is TRBV28 and J is TRBJ1-2, with D uncertain. Trimming stripped 3 bases from V and 6 bases from J, with 5 bases between. Germline V CDR1 and CDR2: MDHEN, SYDVKM. CDR3 size: 11 residues. The CDR3 DNA reads as TGTGCCAGCAGTTTGGGGAATGGCTACACCTTC. Translating it yields CASSLGNGYTF.

The genes are TRBV30 and TRBJ1-6; D remains unclear. The CDR3 contains 11 residues. Trimming pared 0 bases from V and 8 bases from J, leaving 2 bases between. The germline gives CDR1 GTSNPN, CDR2 SVGIG (reference sequence). The CDR3 region has the DNA TGTGCCTGGAGTGTTGATTCACCCCTCCACTTT. Its translation is CAWSVDSPLHF.

In DNA, the CDR3 is TGTGCCAGCAGTGCAGGGAACACTGAAGCTTTCTTT. It is translated as CASSAGNTEAFF. The rearrangement links TRBV2 to TRBJ1-1; the D is unclear. The CDR3 loop spans 12 amino acids. Trimming stripped 4 bases from V and 1 base from J, with 4 bases between. From germline, CDR1 is SNHLY and CDR2 FYNNEI.

The CDR3 coding sequence is TGTGCCAGCAGCAAACAGGGCGATGAAAAACTGTTTTTT. This sequence encodes CASSKQGDEKLFF. V and J are TRBV9 and TRBJ1-4, with D possibly TRBD1 on 6 matching bases. The germline gives CDR1 SGDLS, CDR2 YYNGEE. CDR3 size: 13 residues. V was cut by 4 bases and J by 6 bases, with 10 bases left in between.

The V call is TRBV28, the J call TRBJ2-7; a possible D gene is TRBD2 (6 bases). Per the germline V gene, CDR1 is MDHEN and CDR2 is SYDVKM. The CDR3 runs 13 residues. Trimming stripped 6 bases from V and 0 bases from J, with 9 bases between. This chain's CDR3 is CASRDGSSYEQYF. The CDR3 region has the DNA TGTGCCAGCAGAGACGGGAGCTCCTACGAGCAGTACTTC.

In its sample, this clone was seen once. The CDR3 sequence is CASSRPGDTQYF. The DNA of the CDR3 is TGCGCCAGCAGCCGGCCAGGGGATACGCAGTATTTT. This chain uses TRBV4-1 with TRBJ2-3; a weak D match, TRBD1 (5 bases). CDR1 is MGHRA, CDR2 YSYEKL, per germline. The V end was cut by 4 bases, the J end by 6 bases, with 8 bases between. CDR3 length: 12 amino acids.

The chain joins TRBV7-9 to TRBJ1-4; 11 bases are shared with TRBD1. Unmatched junction bases numbered 6, after V lost 3 bases and J lost 3 bases. This CDR3 is built from 17 residues. Germline CDR1 is SEHNR and CDR2 is FQNEAQ (reference sequence). CDR3 nucleotide sequence: TGTGCCAGCAGCTTCACGGGACAGGGGGTTGCTAATGAAAAACTGTTTTTT. Its protein is CASSFTGQGVANEKLFF. The variable domain in full, completed from reference TRBV7-9 and TRBJ1-4, reads DTGVSQNPRHKITKRGQNVTFRCDPISEHNRLYWYRQTLGQGPEFLTYFQNEAQLEKSRLLSDRFSAERPKGSFSTLEIQRTEQGDSAMYLCASSFTGQGVANEKLFFGSGTQLSVL.

The sample holds one count of this clone. The CDR3 bases are TGCGCCAGCATACCCGGACAGGCCTCCTACAATGAGCAGTTCTTC. This gives the protein CASIPGQASYNEQFF. J is TRBJ2-1 and V is TRBV5-1; 7 nucleotides match TRBD1. J was trimmed by 0 bases and V by 6 bases; bases with no gene match: 6. From germline, CDR1 is SGHRS and CDR2 YFSETQ. The CDR3 extends over 15 amino acids. Variable domain in full (rest from reference TRBV5-1 and TRBJ2-1): KAGVTQTPRYLIKTRGQQVTLSCSPISGHRSVSWYQQTPGQGLQFLFEYFSETQRNKGNFPGRFSGRQFSNSRSEMNVSTLELGDSALYLCASIPGQASYNEQFFGPGTRLTVL.

CDR3 in DNA: TGTGCCAGCAGCTTGGGGGGCGCGACCCAGTACTTC. This encodes CASSLGGATQYF. V and J are TRBV5-4 and TRBJ2-5; a weak D match, TRBD1 (5 bases). The germline V gene has CDR1 SGHNT and CDR2 YYREEE (reference sequence). The CDR3 contains 12 residues. V was cut by 0 bases and J by 7 bases, with 7 bases left in between.

This clone has a handful of counts. The chain is built from TRBV2 and TRBJ1-5; D remains unclear. V shed 6 bases and J shed 5 bases, with 29 bases lying between them. The CDR3 runs 19 residues. The germline CDR1 and CDR2 sequences are SNHLY and FYNNEI. CDR3 protein: CASRREPQETGPPDQPQHF. The CDR3 DNA reads TGTGCCAGCAGGAGGGAGCCGCAGGAAACCGGCCCCCCGGATCAGCCCCAGCATTTT.

This chain joins TRBV10-3 and TRBJ2-2, with 15 bases that match TRBD2. There are 16 residues in the CDR3. V trimming: 4 bases; J trimming: 4 bases; junction bases outside the gene matches: 1. CDR1 and CDR2 from the germline V gene are ENHRY and SYGVKD. The CDR3 reads CAISGGLAGGTGELFF. CDR3 nucleotides: TGTGCCATCAGTGGGGGACTAGCGGGAGGCACCGGGGAGCTGTTTTTT.

CDR3 bases: TGTGCCAGCAGCTCACCCCTTACAGGCGGGAACTCCTACAATGAGCAGTTCTTC. Its protein is CASSSPLTGGNSYNEQFF. The J gene is TRBJ2-1, the V gene TRBV7-2; TRBD2 might be the D (6 bases). The length of the CDR3 is 18 residues. Germline CDR1 and CDR2: SGHTA and FQGNSA. Between the trimmed V and J ends, which lost 4 bases and 0 bases, there was a span of 19 bases.

The chain couples TRBV4-1 to TRBJ2-7, with D possibly TRBD2 on 5 matching bases. This CDR3 comprises 18 residues. V lost 1 base and J 7 bases, leaving 26 bases between the germline ends. CDR1 and CDR2 (germline): MGHRA, YSYEKL. The CDR3 here is CASSQARGGTSPAWEQYF. The DNA for the CDR3 is TGCGCCAGCAGCCAAGCCCGGGGTGGCACCAGCCCAGCGTGGGAGCAGTACTTC.

This clone was seen once. This chain links TRBV4-2 with TRBJ2-7, with D possibly being TRBD2 (5 bases). V dropped 4 bases and J dropped 2 bases, with 12 bases sitting between them. Germline-derived CDR1 and CDR2 are LGHNA and YNFKEQ. CDR3 length: 14 amino acids. The CDR3: CASSPGVGTYEQYF. CDR3 bases: TGTGCCAGCAGCCCCGGGGTAGGGACCTACGAGCAGTACTTC.

Only one count was recorded for this clone. The V gene is TRBV5-1, the J gene TRBJ2-7; 7 bases fit TRBD2. The junction had 5 bases not matched to a gene; V was cut back by 4 bases and J by 4 bases. The CDR3 is 13 residues long. The germline V gene has CDR1 SGHRS and CDR2 YFSETQ. CDR3 bases: TGCGCCAGCAGCGTGGGAGGGGAATACGAGCAGTACTTC. Its protein is CASSVGGEYEQYF.

CDR3 protein: CASSQGEQPQHF. In DNA, the CDR3 is TGTGCCAGCAGCCAGGGGGAACAGCCCCAGCATTTT. The genes are TRBV5-6 and TRBJ1-5; 7 bases match TRBD1. CDR3 size: 12 residues. Germline loops: CDR1 SGHDT, CDR2 YYEEEE. V was clipped by 4 bases and J by 7 bases; unmatched bases: 2.

V usage is TRBV5-4 and J usage is TRBJ1-2; unclear D gene. Germline V gene data show CDR1 as SGHNT and CDR2 as YYREEE (reference sequence). The V and J ends lost 4 bases and 0 bases respectively, with 16 bases between them. CDR3 length equals 16 residues. The CDR3: CASSLRPKVTNYGYTF. CDR3 DNA sequence: TGTGCCAGCAGCCTCAGGCCCAAAGTCACTAACTATGGCTACACCTTC.

The sample holds a few counts of this clone. The gene calls are TRBV9 and TRBJ2-1; 7 positions agree with TRBD2. Germline CDR1 and CDR2: SGDLS and YYNGEE. This CDR3 has 14 amino acids. The ends lost 5 bases at V and 2 bases at J; junction bases unmatched: 4. CDR3 nucleotide sequence: TGTGCCAGCAGAGGGGAGGGTCCCTACAATGAGCAGTTCTTC. Translating it yields CASRGEGPYNEQFF.

The chain couples TRBV6-5 to TRBJ2-7, with 9 bases fitting TRBD1. The CDR3 sequence is 14 residues long. The V and J ends lost 3 bases and 2 bases, in that order; junction bases with no gene match: 2. Germline values: CDR1 MNHEY, CDR2 SVGAGI. This chain's CDR3 is CASSYGTGTYEQYF. The DNA for the CDR3 is TGTGCCAGCAGTTATGGGACAGGGACCTACGAGCAGTACTTC.

J is TRBJ2-2 and V is TRBV30; D perhaps matches TRBD1 (6 bases). Deletions cut 0 bases from V and 1 base from J, with 9 bases between. Germline loops: CDR1 GTSNPN, CDR2 SVGIG (reference sequence). The CDR3 extends over 15 amino acids. CDR3 region: CAWSVGGGNTGELFF. The CDR3 nucleotides read TGTGCCTGGAGTGTTGGGGGCGGGAACACCGGGGAGCTGTTTTTT. Looking up the rest from reference TRBV30 and TRBJ2-2 gives the full variable domain: SQTIHQWPATLVQPVGSPLSLECTVEGTSNPNLYWYRQAAGRGLQLLFYSVGIGQISSEVPQNLSASRPQDRQFILSSKKLLLSDSGFYLCAWSVGGGNTGELFFGEGSRLTVL.

The chain joins TRBV6-1 to TRBJ2-1; no clear D. In germline, CDR1 is MNHNS, CDR2 SASEGT. Trimming removed 2 bases at V and 0 bases at J, with 8 bases between. The CDR3 contains 15 residues. CDR3 bases: TGTGCCAGCAGTGAATTAAGGAGCTCCTACAATGAGCAGTTCTTC. This sequence encodes CASSELRSSYNEQFF.

The V call is TRBV6-6, the J call TRBJ2-7, with 7 bases matching TRBD1. The CDR3 loop spans 13 amino acids. Germline values: CDR1 MNHNY, CDR2 SVGAGI (reference sequence). V lost 2 bases and J lost 5; bases outside the gene matches: 3. CDR3 DNA sequence: TGTGCCAGCAGTTACCCCGACAGGGACGAGCAGTACTTC. This sequence encodes CASSYPDRDEQYF.